What follows are 23 T cell receptor beta chains derived from one specimen sequenced in a study of blood T cell repertoires in COVID-19. Generated by immunoSEQ multiplex PCR, the TCRdb table keeps only in-frame clones and is missing some. The sample yields about 200,000 clones, under 90% seen once. Sequencing input: peripheral blood. These receptors originate from a man in his 60s who had recovered from COVID-19.

This clone was counted only a few times. This chain uses TRBV6-2 or TRBV6-3 with TRBJ2-7, with TRBD2 as a possible D gene (5 bases). V lost 5 bases and J lost 7, with 15 bases in between. The CDR3 loop spans 13 amino acids. Germline CDR1 and CDR2: MNHEY and SVGEGT. The CDR3 coding sequence is TGTGCCAGCAGTCTTACTAGAGGCGCGGAGCAGTACTTC. Protein: CASSLTRGAEQYF.

This clone was counted between two and nine times. The J gene is TRBJ2-1, the V gene TRBV28; 13 nucleotides agree with TRBD2. Per germline, CDR1 MDHEN and CDR2 SYDVKM. The CDR3 has 17 residues. The J segment lost 5 bases and the V segment lost 6 bases, leaving 10 bases of the junction unmatched. The CDR3 region has the DNA TGTGCCAGCAGACCCCTCTTCGGACTAGCGGGGGACAATGAGCAGTTCTTC. This encodes CASRPLFGLAGDNEQFF.

This sequence joins TRBV11-2 and TRBJ1-1; 8 bases map to TRBD1. The CDR3 contains 17 residues. Trimming took 2 bases from V and 3 from J; bases not matched to a gene: 11. The germline CDR1 and CDR2 sequences are SGHAT and FQNNGV. Here the CDR3 reads CASSLSRTTGVYTEAFF. The DNA for the CDR3 is TGTGCCAGCAGCTTAAGTAGGACGACAGGGGTTTACACTGAAGCTTTCTTT.

The rearrangement joins TRBV20-1 to TRBJ2-5; no clear D gene. CDR3 length equals 11 residues. Germline lookup yields CDR1 DFQATT and CDR2 SNEGSKA (reference sequence). V was clipped by 5 bases and J by 5 bases, with 9 bases between them. Here the CDR3 reads CSAAPSETQYF. In DNA form, the CDR3 reads TGCAGTGCTGCCCCCAGTGAGACCCAGTACTTC.

CDR3 sequence reads: CASSTAGTGIHEQYF. In DNA, the CDR3 is TGTGCCAGCAGCACGGCCGGGACAGGGATCCACGAGCAGTACTTC. The chain combines TRBV21-1 with TRBJ2-7; the table's D gene call, TRBD1, was not cross checked with the DNA. TRBV21-1 is a pseudogene. This CDR3 spans 15 amino acids.

This sequence joins TRBV7-3 and TRBJ2-6, with a possible D match to TRBD2 (5 bases). Trimming took 2 bases from V and 0 from J, leaving 17 bases between them. The CDR3 is 19 amino acids. Per the germline V gene, CDR1 is SGHTA and CDR2 is FQGTGA. In DNA form, the CDR3 reads TGTGCCAGCAGCTTAGCTGGCGGAGGCTTCAGCTCTGGGGCCAACGTCCTGACTTTC. Its translation is CASSLAGGGFSSGANVLTF.

This sequence joins TRBV7-9 and TRBJ2-2; D is uncertain. With 7 bases removed from V and 3 bases from J, the gap between germline ends came to 6 bases. CDR1 is SEHNR, CDR2 FQNEAQ, per germline (reference sequence). CDR3 length: 12 amino acids. The CDR3 DNA reads as TGTGCCAGCAACGGAGACACCGGGGAGCTGTTTTTT. It encodes CASNGDTGELFF.

This chain connects TRBV19 to TRBJ2-3, with a possible D match to TRBD2 (6 bases). V gave up 3 bases and J gave up 0 bases, with 10 bases separating them. The CDR3 extends over 15 amino acids. Germline lookup yields CDR1 LNHDA and CDR2 SQIVND (reference sequence). CDR3: CASSISGPSTDTQYF. CDR3 nucleotide sequence: TGTGCCAGTAGTATTAGCGGCCCTAGCACAGATACGCAGTATTTT.

This clone was recorded only once. The rearrangement links TRBV3-1 (or the pseudogene TRBV3-2) to TRBJ1-6; D might be TRBD1 (5 bases). Trimming stripped 3 bases from V and 11 bases from J, with 14 bases between. This CDR3 region has 14 residues. CDR1 is LGHDT, CDR2 YNNKEL, per germline (reference sequence). CDR3 coding DNA: TGTGCCAGCAGCCAGGGGACTCCTCCGGCACCCCTCCACTTT. Encoded protein: CASSQGTPPAPLHF.

The chain recombines TRBV19 with TRBJ1-5; possibly TRBD1 for D (5 bases). Germline-derived CDR1 and CDR2 are LNHDA and SQIVND (reference sequence). Trimming took off 5 bases at V and 4 bases at J, with 12 bases between the two ends. This CDR3 is 14 amino acids long. CDR3: CASSLAGGNQPQHF. The DNA for the CDR3 is TGTGCCAGTAGTCTCGCGGGGGGGAATCAGCCCCAGCATTTT.

V gene TRBV9 combines with J gene TRBJ1-4; 11 bases match TRBD1. The CDR3 is 16 amino acids. Germline lookup yields CDR1 SGDLS and CDR2 YYNGEE. With V trimmed by 6 bases and J by 3 bases, 7 bases remained unmatched. The CDR3 sequence: CASIRTGGRSNEKLFF. The CDR3 region has the DNA TGTGCCAGCATTCGGACAGGGGGCCGCTCTAATGAAAAACTGTTTTTT. The whole variable domain, remainder taken from reference TRBV9 and TRBJ1-4, is DSGVTQTPKHLITATGQRVTLRCSPRSGDLSVYWYQQSLDQGLQFLIQYYNGEERAKGNILERFSAQQFPDLHSELNLSSLELGDSALYFCASIRTGGRSNEKLFFGSGTQLSVL.

The chain joins TRBV7-2 to TRBJ2-5, with a tentative D call TRBD1 (6 bases). The V gene's germline CDR1 is SGHTA and CDR2 FQGNSA. Between the trimmed V and J ends, which lost 2 bases and 5 bases, there was a span of 9 bases. The CDR3 totals 13 residues. CDR3 amino acids: CASSLRGFETQYF. The CDR3 coding sequence is TGTGCCAGCAGCTTAAGGGGGTTCGAGACCCAGTACTTC.

The chain links TRBV30 to TRBJ1-3; no clear D. The V gene lost 5 bases and the J gene lost 0 bases, with 17 bases spanning the gap. The CDR3 length is 16 residues. CDR1 GTSNPN and CDR2 SVGIG come from the germline V gene (reference sequence). The CDR3: CAWAPGKAVSGNTIYF. In nucleotides, the CDR3 is TGTGCCTGGGCACCCGGGAAGGCAGTCTCTGGAAACACCATATATTTT.

The V and J genes are TRBV7-2 and TRBJ2-3; D gene ambiguous. This CDR3 is built from 15 residues. Trimming removed 5 bases from V and 4 bases from J, with 16 bases in between. Germline CDR1 SGHTA, CDR2 FQGNSA. CDR3 DNA: TGTGCCAGCAGCCCGGTGGCAACTAACCCAGATACGCAGTATTTT. It specifies CASSPVATNPDTQYF.

This chain links TRBV7-2 with TRBJ1-4, with 10 bases that match TRBD1. The V and J ends lost 1 base and 6 bases, in that order; junction bases with no gene match: 2. Germline V gives CDR1 SGHTA, CDR2 FQGNSA. The CDR3 is 15 amino acids. The CDR3 is CASSLDGTGDEKLFF. CDR3 DNA sequence: TGTGCCAGCAGCTTAGATGGGACAGGGGATGAAAAACTGTTTTTT.

V is TRBV28 and J is TRBJ2-1; 9 bases agree with TRBD1. The J segment lost 0 bases and the V segment lost 4 bases, leaving 10 bases of the junction unmatched. The germline V gene encodes CDR1 MDHEN and CDR2 SYDVKM. CDR3 length: 18 residues. The CDR3: CASSYFPGTGNSYNEQFF. The DNA of the CDR3 is TGTGCCAGCAGTTATTTTCCCGGGACAGGGAACTCCTACAATGAGCAGTTCTTC.

The rearrangement links TRBV5-8 to TRBJ2-1, with 8 bases that match TRBD1. CDR3 length equals 14 residues. With V trimmed by 1 base and J by 9 bases, 6 bases remained unmatched. The V gene's germline CDR1 is SGHTS and CDR2 YDEGEE. The CDR3 region has the DNA TGTGCCAGCAGCTTGAGGCAGGGGGCGATTGAGCAGTTCTTC. It translates to CASSLRQGAIEQFF.

The genes are TRBV18 and TRBJ1-5; a possible D gene is TRBD1 (5 bases). The CDR3 extends over 16 amino acids. Trimming removed 2 bases at V and 3 bases at J, with 14 bases between. CDR1 is KGHSH and CDR2 is LQKENI in the germline V gene. The DNA of the CDR3 is TGTGCCAGCTCACCATTACAGGAACTTCCCAATCAGCCCCAGCATTTT. It specifies CASSPLQELPNQPQHF.

This chain links TRBV14 with TRBJ2-6; D uncertain. Looked up from germline, CDR1 is SGHDN and CDR2 is FVKESK. Trimming shortened V by 4 bases and J by 0 bases, and 4 bases separated the two germline ends. The CDR3 has 14 amino acids. In nucleotides, the CDR3 is TGTGCCAGCAGCCCAAACTCTGGGGCCAACGTCCTGACTTTC. Translated, it gives CASSPNSGANVLTF.

The chain combines TRBV11-1 with TRBJ2-1; TRBD2 matches at 9 bases. Germline trimming cut 4 bases from V and 4 bases from J; bases unmatched to any gene: 8. Germline lookup yields CDR1 SGHAT and CDR2 FQDESV (reference sequence). The CDR3 loop spans 16 amino acids. CDR3 amino acids: CASSYPQTSGYNEQFF. The CDR3 DNA reads as TGTGCCAGCAGCTACCCACAGACTAGCGGATACAATGAGCAGTTCTTC.

In its sample, this clone was seen a few times. The chain is built from TRBV7-9 and TRBJ2-7; no reliable D call. Germline V gene lookup returns CDR1 SEHNR and CDR2 FQNEAQ (reference sequence). Trimming removed 5 bases from V and 0 bases from J, with 11 bases in between. CDR3 length: 14 residues. The CDR3 DNA follows: TGTGCCAGCAGCCCCGGTCAACTCTCCTACGAGCAGTACTTC. Amino acid sequence: CASSPGQLSYEQYF.

V and J are TRBV5-5 and TRBJ2-5; perhaps TRBD2 as D (6 bases). V lost 4 bases, J lost 0 bases, and 13 bases lay in between. CDR3 size: 15 residues. Per the germline V gene, CDR1 is SGHKS and CDR2 is YYEKEE (reference sequence). The CDR3 nucleotides are TGTGCCAGCAGCCCGCCCTTAGCGGACCAAGAGACCCAGTACTTC. It translates to CASSPPLADQETQYF. Based on the CDR3 plus reference TRBV5-5 and TRBJ2-5, the full variable domain is DAGVTQSPTHLIKTRGQQVTLRCSPISGHKSVSWYQQVLGQGPQFIFQYYEKEERGRGNFPDRFSARQFPNYSSELNVNALLLGDSALYLCASSPPLADQETQYFGPGTRLLVL.

V usage is TRBV7-8 and J usage is TRBJ1-5, with D hard to call. This CDR3 has 15 residues. CDR1 and CDR2 from the germline V gene are SGHVS and FQNEAQ. V lost 0 bases, J lost 2 bases, and 8 bases lay in between. The DNA of the CDR3 is TGTGCCAGCAGCTTAGCGAGGATGCGCAATCAGCCCCAGCATTTT. It encodes CASSLARMRNQPQHF. Full variable domain (outside the CDR3, taken from reference TRBV7-8 and TRBJ1-5): GAGVSQSPRYKVAKRGQDVALRCDPISGHVSLFWYQQALGQGPEFLTYFQNEAQLDKSGLPSDRFFAERPEGSVSTLKIQRTQQEDSAVYLCASSLARMRNQPQHFGDGTRLSIL.